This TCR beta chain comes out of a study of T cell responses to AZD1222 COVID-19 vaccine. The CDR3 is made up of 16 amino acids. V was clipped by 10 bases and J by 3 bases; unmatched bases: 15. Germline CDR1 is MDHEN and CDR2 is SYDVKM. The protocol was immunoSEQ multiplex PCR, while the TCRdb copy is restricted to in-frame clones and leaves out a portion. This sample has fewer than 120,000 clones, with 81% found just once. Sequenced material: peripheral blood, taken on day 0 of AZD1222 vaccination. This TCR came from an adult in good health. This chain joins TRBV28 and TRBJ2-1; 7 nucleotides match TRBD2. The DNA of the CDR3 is TGTGCCACCTCAGTCCTCCAAGCGGGGATCTACAATGAGCAGTTCTTC. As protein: CATSVLQAGIYNEQFF.